Listed below are T cell receptor beta chains from one sample, sequenced in a study of T-cell reconstitution after alpha-beta-depleted transplantation in children. TCRdb itself ran the PCR reads through MiXCR, one entry per CDR3 protein. The sample includes 200,000 to 250,000 distinct CDR3 sequences, approximately 6.3% of them seen just once. The sequencing used PBMCs, collected before TCRalphabeta/CD19-depleted stem cell transplant. All receptors derive from a boy between 2 and 10 years old with acute lymphoblastic leukemia, due to receive a stem cell transplant. Each CDR3 is given with its conserved first and last residue. Each record gives: V gene, J gene, clone size, D gene, CDR3 DNA, CDR3 protein. D genes are given only for firm matches. Not all rows give a size; the values are once, few, many and, for expanded clones, a class.

TRBV27,TRBJ2-1,few,TRBD1,TGTGCCAGCAGTCCAAGGGGGACAGATTTCTACAATGAGCAGTTCTTC,CASSPRGTDFYNEQFF
TRBV7-8,TRBJ1-5,.,.,TGTGCCAGCAGCGAAGACCCGGGTGGGCAGCCCCAGCATTTT,CASSEDPGGQPQHF
TRBV20-1,TRBJ2-7,.,.,TGCAGTGCTAGGCTACAGGGTCGGTTAAACGAGCAGTACTTC,CSARLQGRLNEQYF
TRBV5-1,TRBJ2-1,many,TRBD2,TGCGCCAGCAGCTTGGCTAGCGGGGTCTACAATGAGCAGTTCTTC,CASSLASGVYNEQFF
TRBV5-1,TRBJ1-2,.,TRBD1,TGCGCCAGCAGCACCTGGCGAGGACAGGGGTTAGGGGGCTACACCTTC,CASSTWRGQGLGGYTF
TRBV7-3,TRBJ2-7,many,.,TGTGCCAGCAGCTTAGGGAGTCAGGGGTACGAGCAGTACTTC,CASSLGSQGYEQYF
TRBV29-1,TRBJ1-4,many,.,TGCAGCGTTTTTTCAACTAATGAAAAACTGTTTTTT,CSVFSTNEKLFF
TRBV5-1,TRBJ2-1,many,.,TGCGCCAGCAGCTATGGACAGGCTCGGGGGGAGCAGTTCTTC,CASSYGQARGEQFF
TRBV20-1,TRBJ2-1,.,TRBD2,TGCAGTGCTAGACTCCCCTTAATAGCGGGAGGCAATGAGCAGTTCTTC,CSARLPLIAGGNEQFF
TRBV5-1,TRBJ1-6,.,.,TGCGCCAGCAGCCAATATCTGGGACCGACAAATTCACCCCTCCACTTT,CASSQYLGPTNSPLHF
TRBV4-3,TRBJ1-1,few,TRBD1,TGCGCCAGCAGCCATGGCTTAACCGGGACAGGGCCGAACACTGAAGCTTTCTTT,CASSHGLTGTGPNTEAFF
TRBV2,TRBJ1-1,many,TRBD1,TGTGCCAGCAGTGAGGACAGGGGGCCCACTGAAGCTTTCTTT,CASSEDRGPTEAFF
TRBV7-8,TRBJ1-4,.,.,TGTGCCAGCAGCTTAGCACTTAATGAAAAACTGTTTTTT,CASSLALNEKLFF
TRBV5-5,TRBJ2-4,.,.,TGTGCCAGCAGCCCCGCCGGGACGGTAGACATTCAGTACTTC,CASSPAGTVDIQYF
TRBV9,TRBJ1-6,few,.,TGTGCCAGCAGCGCTACGAAAAGCTCCGGGAGACCCCTCCACTTT,CASSATKSSGRPLHF
TRBV7-9,TRBJ1-2,few,.,TGTGCCAGCAGCTTTGCCCTAGCCTATGGCTACACCTTC,CASSFALAYGYTF
TRBV11-2,TRBJ2-5,many,TRBD2,TGTGCCAGCAGCTTAGGGGCTAGCGGGAATCAAGAGACCCAGTACTTC,CASSLGASGNQETQYF
TRBV20-1,TRBJ2-3,.,TRBD2,TGCAGTGCTAGAGTGAAACTAGCGGGGTTCACAGATACGCAGTATTTT,CSARVKLAGFTDTQYF
TRBV5-1,TRBJ1-2,many,.,TGCGCCAGCAGCCCAGGACAGATTAACGCGGGCTACACCTTC,CASSPGQINAGYTF
TRBV11-2,TRBJ2-2,many,.,TGTGCCAGCAGGCCCGTAGCGCGGAACACCGGGGAGCTGTTTTTT,CASRPVARNTGELFF
TRBV28,TRBJ2-3,many,TRBD2,TGTGCCAGCAGTTCTAGCGGGGGGGCAGTAACGACAGATACGCAGTATTTT,CASSSSGGAVTTDTQYF
TRBV5-5,TRBJ1-3,few,TRBD1,TGTGCCAGCAGACGTGGACAGGGCGGTGGAAACACCATATATTTT,CASRRGQGGGNTIYF
TRBV27,TRBJ2-7,few,.,TGTGCCAGCAGCATACGACAGAGCTACGAGCAGTACTTC,CASSIRQSYEQYF
TRBV21-1,TRBJ2-7,many,.,TGTGCCAGCAGCCAGAGGACAGGATCATTCTACGAGCAGTACTTC,CASSQRTGSFYEQYF
TRBV2,TRBJ2-2,.,.,TGTGCCAGCAGAGAAGATTCGAACACCGGGGAGCTGTTTTTT,CASREDSNTGELFF
TRBV7-6,TRBJ2-7,.,.,TGTGCCAGCAGCCCCCGTCCCTTAGCCCAAGCCTACGAGCAGTACTTC,CASSPRPLAQAYEQYF